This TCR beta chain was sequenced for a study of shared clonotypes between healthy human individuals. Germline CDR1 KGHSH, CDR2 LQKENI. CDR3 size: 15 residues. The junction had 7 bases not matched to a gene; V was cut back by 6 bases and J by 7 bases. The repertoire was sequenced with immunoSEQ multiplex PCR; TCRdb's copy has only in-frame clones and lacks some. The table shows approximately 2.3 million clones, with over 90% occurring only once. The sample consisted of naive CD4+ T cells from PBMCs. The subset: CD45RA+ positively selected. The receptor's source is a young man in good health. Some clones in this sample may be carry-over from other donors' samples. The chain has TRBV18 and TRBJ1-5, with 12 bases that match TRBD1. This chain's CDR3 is CASSEGQGAGQPQHF. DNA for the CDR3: TGTGCCAGCTCGGAGGGACAGGGGGCTGGGCAGCCCCAGCATTTT.